The TCR beta chain under discussion was sequenced for a study of a mutant IDH1 vaccine in newly diagnosed glioma. Across the whole study: Beginning 4-6 weeks after radiotherapy alone, or with temozolomide cycles, vaccination took place. Treated patients, around 60% male and approximately 38% female, averaged about 42 years of age. Beforehand, treatment had been radiotherapy, temozolomide, or both; the majority received both.

The sample's time point: week 23, last vaccination. Vaccination used 300 ug of mutant IDH1 20-mer peptide per dose, with topical imiquimod. In every donor, the tumor was a new WHO grade 3 or 4 IDH1-mutant, ATRX-lost astrocytoma. From germline, CDR1 is SEHNR and CDR2 FQNEAQ (reference sequence). Losses at the gene ends were 6 bases for V and 0 bases for J; bases not matched to a gene: 11. The CDR3 is 18 residues long. This clone was detected once. The antigen remains unidentified. Produced via immunoSEQ multiplex PCR; TCRdb's table is partial and in-frame only. The repertoire holds tens of thousands of clones, with about four fifths as singletons.

The chain employs TRBV7-9 and TRBJ2-2; TRBD2 agrees at 9 bases. This clonotype originated in a woman in her 40s with glioma. Some clones in this sample may be carry-over from other donors' samples. The specimen was PBMCs, collected from a glioma patient whose treatment included an IDH1 peptide vaccine. The CDR3 DNA sequence: TGTGCCAGCAGGCCTGGCGGGGTAGCGGGGGCGAACACCGGGGAGCTGTTTTTT. Residues: CASRPGGVAGANTGELFF.